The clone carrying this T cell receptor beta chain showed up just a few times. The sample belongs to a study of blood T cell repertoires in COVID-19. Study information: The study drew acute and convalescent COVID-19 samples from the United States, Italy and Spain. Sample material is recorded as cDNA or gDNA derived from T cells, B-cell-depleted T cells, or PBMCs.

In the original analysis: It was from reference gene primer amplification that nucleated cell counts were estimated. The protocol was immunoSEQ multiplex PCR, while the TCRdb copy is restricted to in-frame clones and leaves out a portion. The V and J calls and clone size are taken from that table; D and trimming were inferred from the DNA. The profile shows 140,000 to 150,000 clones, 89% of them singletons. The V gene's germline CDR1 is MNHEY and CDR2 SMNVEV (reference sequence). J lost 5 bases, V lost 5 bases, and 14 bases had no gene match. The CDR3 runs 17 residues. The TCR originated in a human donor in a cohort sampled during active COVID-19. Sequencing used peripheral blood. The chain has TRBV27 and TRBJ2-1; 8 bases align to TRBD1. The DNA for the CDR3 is TGTGCCAGCAGTGCCCCGACAGGGGCCATCATAAACAATGAGCAGTTCTTC. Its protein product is CASSAPTGAIINNEQFF.